This T cell receptor (beta chain) comes out of a study of blood T cell repertoires in COVID-19. Across the whole study: From the United States, Italy and Spain came samples of acute and convalescent COVID-19.

CDR1 and CDR2 (germline): SGDLS, YYNGEE. The CDR3 is 12 residues long. V was cut by 4 bases and J by 8 bases, with 7 bases left in between. Per the authors' pipeline: Reference gene primer amplification in the assay estimated nucleated cell counts. Profiled with immunoSEQ multiplex PCR; TCRdb holds only in-frame clones, not every one. V, J and clone size are those of that table, while D and trimming were read from the DNA. The table has 70,000 to 95,000 clones, 90% to 95% seen once. The V and J genes are TRBV9 and TRBJ1-6; no definite D call. Input material: peripheral blood. The TCR originated in a human donor with active COVID-19. The donor label of this sample is uncertain. The CDR3 DNA reads TGTGCCAGCAGCTCTACGGATTCACCCCTCCACTTT. As protein: CASSSTDSPLHF. The variable domain in full, completed from reference TRBV9 and TRBJ1-6, reads DSGVTQTPKHLITATGQRVTLRCSPRSGDLSVYWYQQSLDQGLQFLIQYYNGEERAKGNILERFSAQQFPDLHSELNLSSLELGDSALYFCASSSTDSPLHFGNGTRLTVT.